These 16 T cell receptor beta chains originate from one sample sequenced in a study of cytomegalovirus exposure and HLA in healthy donors listed by TCRdb under 2017. The library was obtained by the immunoSEQ multiplex PCR assay. For the multiplex PCR, a mixture combining 60 forward primers for TCR Vbeta segments and 13 reverse primers for TCR Jbeta segments was used. Imported from immuneACCESS, the table was reduced by TCRdb to in-frame sequences with V and J called. These copies leave out some clones; in studies compared against another copy, an unresolved V gene accounts for under half, and the cause of the remainder is not known. A total of approximately 180,000 clones appear in this sample, under 80% of them only once. 2.5% of the sample goes to the ten largest clones. The sequencing input was PBMCs. The receptors derive from a human donor in good health.

This clone has a handful of counts. V is TRBV30 and J is TRBJ1-2; D possibly corresponds to TRBD1 (5 bases). CDR1 and CDR2 from the germline V gene are GTSNPN and SVGIG (reference sequence). The germline V and J ends were trimmed by 5 bases and 6 bases, with 10 bases remaining between them. This CDR3 contains 11 residues. In nucleotides, the CDR3 is TGTGCCTGGGGGGCCATAGATGGCTACACCTTC. This sequence encodes CAWGAIDGYTF.

The chain combines TRBV2 with TRBJ1-2, with 9 bases that match TRBD1. Per the germline V gene, CDR1 is SNHLY and CDR2 is FYNNEI. With 8 bases clipped from V and 4 bases from J, the junction kept 5 bases outside the gene matches. The CDR3 sequence is 13 residues long. The DNA for the CDR3 is TGTGCCAGCGGAGGGACAGGGCCCTATGGCTACACCTTC. Translating gives CASGGTGPYGYTF.

The chain joins TRBV13 to TRBJ2-7, with TRBD1 matching over 7 bases. Germline CDR1 and CDR2: PRHDT and FYEKMQ (reference sequence). This CDR3 region has 14 residues. V shed 2 bases and J 5 bases; nucleotides not matched to a gene: 6. CDR3 residues: CASSLRQGSHEQYF. CDR3 nucleotide sequence: TGTGCCAGCAGCTTAAGACAGGGTTCCCACGAGCAGTACTTC. The variable domain in full, completed from reference TRBV13 and TRBJ2-7, reads AAGVIQSPRHLIKEKRETATLKCYPIPRHDTVYWYQQGPGQDPQFLISFYEKMQSDKGSIPDRFSAQQFSDYHSELNMSSLELGDSALYFCASSLRQGSHEQYFGPGTRLTVT.

This clone has more than one count but fewer than ten. The rearrangement links TRBV7-8 to TRBJ1-5; D unclear. This CDR3 spans 15 amino acids. CDR1 is SGHVS and CDR2 is FQNEAQ in the germline V gene. V was pared by 0 bases and J by 0 bases, with 6 bases between. In DNA form, the CDR3 reads TGTGCCAGCAGCTTAGCTCCCTATAGCAATCAGCCCCAGCATTTT. Protein: CASSLAPYSNQPQHF.

The chain couples TRBV18 to TRBJ1-6; tentatively, D is TRBD1 (6 bases). The CDR3 has 15 amino acids. The V end was cut by 6 bases, the J end by 7 bases, with 16 bases between. Germline-derived CDR1 and CDR2 are KGHSH and LQKENI. CDR3 loop: CASSRGGRGNSPLHF. For the CDR3, the DNA is TGTGCCAGCTCCCGGGGGGGCAGAGGGAATTCACCCCTCCACTTT. Complete variable domain (other parts from reference TRBV18 and TRBJ1-6): NAGVMQNPRHLVRRRGQEARLRCSPMKGHSHVYWYRQLPEEGLKFMVYLQKENIIDESGMPKERFSAEFPKEGPSILRIQQVVRGDSAAYFCASSRGGRGNSPLHFGNGTRLTVT.

The J gene is TRBJ2-6, the V gene TRBV7-8, with a weak D call TRBD2 (5 bases). CDR1 is SGHVS and CDR2 is FQNEAQ in the germline V gene. The V end was cut by 5 bases, the J end by 1 base, with 12 bases between. The CDR3 is made up of 16 amino acids. Here the CDR3 DNA reads TGTGCCAGCAGCCTACCCCGGGGATCTGGGGCCAACGTCCTGACTTTC. It yields the protein CASSLPRGSGANVLTF.

This chain joins TRBV5-4 and TRBJ1-6; perhaps TRBD1 as D (5 bases). Trimming removed 1 base from V and 14 bases from J, with 22 bases in between. Looked up from germline, CDR1 is SGHNT and CDR2 is YYREEE (reference sequence). The CDR3 consists of 16 residues. Written as DNA, the CDR3 is TGTGCCAGCAGCTTGAGACGGGCCGAGGCCGGGGGAGCCCTCCACTTT. Amino acid sequence: CASSLRRAEAGGALHF.

The rearrangement uses TRBV5-6 and TRBJ2-7; a possible D gene is TRBD2 (5 bases). This CDR3 comprises 15 residues. V was clipped by 3 bases and J by 1 base, with 14 bases between them. The germline V gene encodes CDR1 SGHDT and CDR2 YYEEEE. The chain's CDR3 is CASSSPRRGSYEQYF. The CDR3 region has the DNA TGTGCCAGCAGCTCCCCCCGTCGGGGATCCTACGAGCAGTACTTC.

This clone was recorded once. This sequence joins TRBV6-1 and TRBJ1-1; D is unclear. The V and J ends lost 1 base and 2 bases respectively, with 8 bases between them. This CDR3 comprises 14 residues. Germline V gene data show CDR1 as MNHNS and CDR2 as SASEGT. CDR3 DNA: TGTGCCAGCAGTGAAGTCCGTCTCAACACTGAAGCTTTCTTT. It encodes CASSEVRLNTEAFF.

The rearrangement joins TRBV10-3 to TRBJ2-3, with TRBD1 matching over 9 bases. The CDR3 extends over 17 amino acids. Trimming took 4 bases from V and 0 from J; bases not matched to a gene: 8. CDR1 and CDR2 from the germline V gene are ENHRY and SYGVKD. The CDR3 is CAISAGTGPSSTDTQYF. The CDR3 nucleotides are TGTGCCATCAGTGCAGGGACAGGGCCTTCTAGCACAGATACGCAGTATTTT.

The V gene is TRBV7-9, the J gene TRBJ2-1; 8 bases are a match to TRBD1. The CDR3 contains 16 residues. Germline-derived CDR1 and CDR2 are SEHNR and FQNEAQ (reference sequence). The ends lost 1 base at V and 8 bases at J; junction bases unmatched: 10. The CDR3 sequence: CASSLGFAGGEDEQFF. CDR3 nucleotide sequence: TGTGCCAGCAGCTTAGGGTTCGCAGGGGGCGAAGATGAGCAGTTCTTC.

This clone was counted a few times. The V gene is TRBV7-9, the J gene TRBJ2-5; the match to TRBD1 covers 7 bases. This CDR3 is built from 18 residues. V shed 4 bases, J shed 2 bases, and the junction held 16 bases outside the gene matches. From germline, CDR1 is SEHNR and CDR2 FQNEAQ (reference sequence). This chain's CDR3 is CASSSHLLQGFPQETQYF. Written as DNA, the CDR3 is TGTGCCAGCAGCTCCCACCTCCTACAGGGGTTCCCTCAAGAGACCCAGTACTTC.

This clone was detected a few times. The chain combines TRBV5-6 with TRBJ1-1; unclear D gene. With 0 bases removed from V and 1 base from J, the gap between germline ends came to 10 bases. The germline CDR1 and CDR2 sequences are SGHDT and YYEEEE. The CDR3 extends over 15 amino acids. The CDR3: CASSLGGPTNTEAFF. The CDR3 DNA follows: TGTGCCAGCAGCTTGGGAGGGCCGACGAACACTGAAGCTTTCTTT.

V and J are TRBV5-6 and TRBJ2-2; a weak D match, TRBD1 (6 bases). V dropped 4 bases and J dropped 5 bases, with 9 bases sitting between them. In germline, CDR1 is SGHDT, CDR2 YYEEEE. This CDR3 region has 13 residues. The CDR3 here is CASSSRGTGELFF. The CDR3 DNA sequence: TGTGCCAGCAGCAGCAGGGGTACCGGGGAGCTGTTTTTT.

The J gene is TRBJ1-1, the V gene TRBV10-3; tentatively, D is TRBD1 (5 bases). Trimming shortened V by 6 bases and J by 1 base, and 12 bases separated the two germline ends. The CDR3 is 14 amino acids. The germline gives CDR1 ENHRY, CDR2 SYGVKD. The CDR3 sequence: CAIRGLTENTEAFF. CDR3 DNA: TGTGCCATCAGGGGCTTGACAGAGAACACTGAAGCTTTCTTT.

V and J are TRBV9 and TRBJ1-6; 7 nucleotides agree with TRBD1. Per the germline V gene, CDR1 is SGDLS and CDR2 is YYNGEE. The CDR3 spans 14 residues. The junction had 5 bases not matched to a gene; V was cut back by 4 bases and J by 7 bases. The CDR3 region is CASSPGQQNSPLHF. The DNA for the CDR3 is TGTGCCAGCAGCCCGGGACAGCAAAATTCACCCCTCCACTTT. The variable domain in full, completed from reference TRBV9 and TRBJ1-6, reads DSGVTQTPKHLITATGQRVTLRCSPRSGDLSVYWYQQSLDQGLQFLIQYYNGEERAKGNILERFSAQQFPDLHSELNLSSLELGDSALYFCASSPGQQNSPLHFGNGTRLTVT.